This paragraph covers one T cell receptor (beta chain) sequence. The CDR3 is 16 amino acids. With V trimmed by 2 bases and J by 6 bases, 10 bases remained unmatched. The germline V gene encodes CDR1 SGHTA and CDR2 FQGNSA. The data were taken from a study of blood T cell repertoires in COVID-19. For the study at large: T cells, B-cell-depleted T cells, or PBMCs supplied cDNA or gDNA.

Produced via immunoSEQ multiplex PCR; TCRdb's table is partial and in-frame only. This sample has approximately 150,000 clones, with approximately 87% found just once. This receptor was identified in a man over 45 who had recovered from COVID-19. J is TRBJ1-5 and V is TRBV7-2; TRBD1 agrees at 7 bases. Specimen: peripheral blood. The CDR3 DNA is TGTGCCAGCAGCTTATTGGGGTCAGGGGGTCTTCAGCCCCAGCATTTT. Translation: CASSLLGSGGLQPQHF.